This note documents a single TCR beta chain sequence. Antigen specificity is unknown. Selection for sequencing was limited to patients who had shown CD8+CD57+ cell expansion by flow cytometry. This entry is derived from a study of CD8+CD57+ T cells in acquired aplastic anemia. Study at large: Sorted CD4+ and CD8+ cells gave a mean 3.2 ug DNA, range roughly 0.18 to 27.4 ug.

Germline CDR1 and CDR2: DFQATT and SNEGSKA (reference sequence). The CDR3 consists of 15 residues. With 5 bases clipped from V and 6 bases from J, the junction kept 14 bases outside the gene matches. Regarding the study as a whole: Comparison of patients with controls identified roughly 30 shared CD8+ CDR3 sequences.

Genomic DNA templated the TCR beta VDJ and CDR3 profiling. TCRdb recomputed calls from the reads with MiXCR, one row per CDR3 protein. The profile shows around 200,000 distinct CDR3 sequences, approximately 60% of them singletons. The chain is built from TRBV20-1 and TRBJ1-2; TRBD1 aligns across 8 bases. Sequencing was performed on sorted CD4+, CD8+, or CD8+CD57+ T cells (not recorded which) from PBMCs. The origin of this receptor is a human donor with aplastic anemia. In nucleotides, the CDR3 is TGCAGTGCTGGAACAGGCCCTACAGGGGGGAATGGCTACACCTTC. This translates into CSAGTGPTGGNGYTF.